This entry lists 32 T cell receptor beta chains sequenced from one sample in a study of cytomegalovirus exposure and HLA in healthy donors. Generated by immunoSEQ multiplex PCR, the TCRdb table keeps only in-frame clones and is missing some. Seen here are approximately 160,000 clones, 80% to 90% observed once, and the top ten hold 5% to 7%. The sequenced sample was PBMCs. These receptors all come from a woman in her 30s in good health and CMV-seronegative.

This chain uses TRBV6-1 with TRBJ1-1; D unclear. Germline V gives CDR1 MNHNS, CDR2 SASEGT. The CDR3 runs 15 residues. V shed 5 bases and J shed 0 bases, with 13 bases lying between them. CDR3 in DNA: TGTGCCAGCAGTTTCGGGGTAACCATGAACACTGAAGCTTTCTTT. Translation gives CASSFGVTMNTEAFF.

There are many counts of this clone. The chain links TRBV5-1 to TRBJ2-1; 9 bases are a match to TRBD2. Germline CDR1 and CDR2: SGHRS and YFSETQ. The CDR3 totals 15 residues. Trimming removed 1 base from V and 3 bases from J; junction bases left unmatched: 2. This chain's CDR3 is CASSLSSGVYNEQFF. In nucleotides, the CDR3 is TGCGCCAGCAGCTTGTCTAGCGGGGTCTACAATGAGCAGTTCTTC.

The J gene is TRBJ2-5, the V gene TRBV4-2; a possible D gene is TRBD2 (7 bases). The V gene lost 0 bases and the J gene lost 2 bases, with 13 bases spanning the gap. In germline, CDR1 is LGHNA, CDR2 YNFKEQ. CDR3 size: 16 residues. The CDR3 loop reads CASSQEGGGRQETQYF. DNA for the CDR3: TGTGCCAGCAGCCAAGAAGGGGGGGGACGGCAAGAGACCCAGTACTTC.

The count of this clone is one. This chain joins TRBV6-6 and TRBJ1-1; D is uncertain. Germline V CDR1 and CDR2: MNHNY, SVGAGI (reference sequence). The CDR3 loop spans 15 amino acids. V was pared by 6 bases and J by 0 bases, with 14 bases between. CDR3 sequence: CASRTLQSMNTEAFF. In DNA, the CDR3 is TGTGCCAGCAGGACTCTTCAATCAATGAACACTGAAGCTTTCTTT.

This clone was observed once. The gene calls are TRBV28 and TRBJ2-3; 8 bases map to TRBD2. The CDR3 sequence is 14 residues long. Germline V gene lookup returns CDR1 MDHEN and CDR2 SYDVKM. V lost 8 bases, J lost 3 bases, and 7 bases stayed unmatched. Here the CDR3 DNA reads TGTGCCAGCTTTGGACTAGCTCGGACAGATACGCAGTATTTT. Translation: CASFGLARTDTQYF.

This chain joins TRBV10-3 and TRBJ1-2; 7 positions match TRBD1. V shed 7 bases and J 7 bases; nucleotides not matched to a gene: 12. Per the germline V gene, CDR1 is ENHRY and CDR2 is SYGVKD. This CDR3 contains 14 residues. The CDR3 region has the DNA TGTGCCATCACTTTTACGACAGGGCAGGGTGGCTACACCTTC. Translated, it gives CAITFTTGQGGYTF.

The chain is built from TRBV7-2 and TRBJ1-2; tentative D call: TRBD1 (5 bases). This CDR3 has 15 residues. The V gene lost 4 bases and the J gene lost 4 bases, with 16 bases spanning the gap. Germline V gene lookup returns CDR1 SGHTA and CDR2 FQGNSA. CDR3 amino acids: CASSSTQGGVYGYTF. CDR3 sequence (DNA): TGTGCCAGCAGCTCGACCCAGGGTGGGGTCTATGGCTACACCTTC. The complete variable domain, with remaining parts taken from reference TRBV7-2 and TRBJ1-2, reads GAGVSQSPSNKVTEKGKDVELRCDPISGHTALYWYRQSLGQGLEFLIYFQGNSAPDKSGLPSDRFSAERTGGSVSTLTIQRTQQEDSAVYLCASSSTQGGVYGYTFGSGTRLTVV.

The V and J genes are TRBV27 and TRBJ2-1, with a possible D match to TRBD2 (5 bases). There are 14 residues in the CDR3. Trimming left V 3 bases short and J 9 bases short, with 15 bases between. Germline V gene sequence: CDR1 MNHEY, CDR2 SMNVEV (reference sequence). The CDR3 protein is CASSFQAGRVEQFF. The CDR3 DNA follows: TGTGCCAGCAGTTTTCAGGCGGGCCGTGTTGAGCAGTTCTTC.

The chain carries TRBV11-3 and TRBJ2-2; 14 nucleotides align to TRBD2. J lost 5 bases, V lost 4 bases, and 6 bases had no gene match. The CDR3 has 17 amino acids. From germline, CDR1 is SGHNT and CDR2 YENEEA. The CDR3 here is CASSSGTSGSFTGELFF. The CDR3 DNA sequence: TGTGCCAGCAGCTCTGGGACTAGCGGGAGTTTTACCGGGGAGCTGTTTTTT.

The CDR3 DNA reads as TGTGCCAGCAGCGCCCCCGGGACACCCTACAATGAGCAGTTCTTC. This gives the protein CASSAPGTPYNEQFF. The rearrangement links TRBV9 to TRBJ2-1; perhaps TRBD1 as D (6 bases). This CDR3 is 15 amino acids long. V was cut by 3 bases and J by 2 bases, with 12 bases left in between. The germline gives CDR1 SGDLS, CDR2 YYNGEE.

The chain carries TRBV7-2 and TRBJ1-1; a possible D gene is TRBD1 (5 bases). This CDR3 is built from 18 residues. Germline CDR1 reads SGHTA; CDR2 reads FQGNSA. The ends were cut back, 2 bases at V and 0 bases at J, with 19 bases in the middle. As DNA, the CDR3 is TGTGCCAGCAGCTTAAAAGGGGCCACCACAATTATGAACACTGAAGCTTTCTTT. Translated: CASSLKGATTIMNTEAFF.

This clone was picked up one time. V is TRBV27 and J is TRBJ2-7, with 9 bases that match TRBD2. The ends lost 5 bases at V and 4 bases at J; junction bases unmatched: 9. The length of the CDR3 is 15 residues. Germline V CDR1 and CDR2: MNHEY, SMNVEV (reference sequence). The CDR3 region is CASSGHSGSIYEQYF. Written as DNA, the CDR3 is TGTGCCAGCAGTGGTCATAGCGGGAGTATATACGAGCAGTACTTC.

The rearrangement joins TRBV10-3 to TRBJ1-5; D gene unclear. Germline-derived CDR1 and CDR2 are ENHRY and SYGVKD. The CDR3 spans 16 residues. Between the trimmed V and J ends, which lost 3 bases and 2 bases, there was a span of 14 bases. The CDR3 protein is CAISETETRGNQPQHF. In nucleotides, the CDR3 is TGTGCCATCAGTGAAACAGAGACCCGCGGCAATCAGCCCCAGCATTTT.

The chain couples TRBV5-5 to TRBJ2-7; D ambiguous. Trimming pared 1 base from V and 3 bases from J, leaving 5 bases between. This CDR3 has 12 amino acids. CDR1 and CDR2 (germline): SGHKS, YYEKEE (reference sequence). This CDR3 reads CASSLTGYEQYF. For the CDR3, the DNA is TGTGCCAGCAGCTTGACCGGCTACGAGCAGTACTTC.

The V and J genes are TRBV6-1 and TRBJ2-3, with D possibly matching TRBD2 (5 bases). This CDR3 comprises 17 residues. Germline CDR1 and CDR2: MNHNS and SASEGT. With 7 bases removed from V and 0 bases from J, the gap between germline ends came to 20 bases. Here the CDR3 DNA reads TGTGCCAGCACGGAAGCGGCAATCCAATTGAGCACAGATACGCAGTATTTT. Protein sequence: CASTEAAIQLSTDTQYF.

V and J are TRBV4-2 and TRBJ2-1; TRBD1 agrees at 8 bases. Per germline, CDR1 LGHNA and CDR2 YNFKEQ. The J segment lost 8 bases and the V segment lost 4 bases, leaving 10 bases of the junction unmatched. The CDR3 contains 15 residues. For the CDR3, the DNA is TGTGCCAGCAGCCCGCTAATGAACAGGGGGTATGAGCAGTTCTTC. Residues: CASSPLMNRGYEQFF.

This chain uses TRBV30 with TRBJ2-1, with D possibly TRBD2 on 6 matching bases. The CDR3 consists of 12 residues. The V gene's germline CDR1 is GTSNPN and CDR2 SVGIG (reference sequence). Trimming cost V 0 bases and J 10 bases, with 10 bases left between them. CDR3 region: CAWSVDGREQFF. The CDR3 bases are TGTGCCTGGAGTGTGGACGGGAGAGAGCAGTTCTTC. The complete variable domain, with remaining parts taken from reference TRBV30 and TRBJ2-1, reads SQTIHQWPATLVQPVGSPLSLECTVEGTSNPNLYWYRQAAGRGLQLLFYSVGIGQISSEVPQNLSASRPQDRQFILSSKKLLLSDSGFYLCAWSVDGREQFFGPGTRLTVL.

The genes are TRBV25-1 and TRBJ2-1, with 7 bases lining up with TRBD1. Trimming took 4 bases from V and 12 from J; bases not matched to a gene: 9. CDR3 length equals 13 residues. Germline CDR1 is MGHDK and CDR2 is SYGVNS. The CDR3 loop reads CASSANRGLPQFF. CDR3 DNA sequence: TGTGCCAGCAGTGCTAACAGGGGTCTCCCGCAGTTCTTC.

The chain links TRBV11-1 to TRBJ2-5, with D tentatively TRBD1 (6 bases). Germline assignment: CDR1 SGHAT and CDR2 FQDESV (reference sequence). V was shortened by 1 base and J by 5 bases, with 11 bases between the two germline ends. The CDR3 extends over 14 amino acids. CDR3 DNA sequence: TGTGCCAGCAGCTTAGTGGGGGCTCACGAGACCCAGTACTTC. It yields the protein CASSLVGAHETQYF. The full variable domain, completed using reference TRBV11-1 and TRBJ2-5, is EAEVAQSPRYKITEKSQAVAFWCDPISGHATLYWYRQILGQGPELLVQFQDESVVDDSQLPKDRFSAERLKGVDSTLKIQPAELGDSAMYLCASSLVGAHETQYFGPGTRLLVL.

J is TRBJ2-7 and V is TRBV4-3; 11 bases fit TRBD2. CDR3 length: 15 amino acids. V dropped 3 bases and J dropped 4; count of bases not matched to a gene: 5. The germline CDR1 and CDR2 sequences are LGHNA and YSLEER. As DNA, the CDR3 is TGCGCCAGCAGCCAGGGACTAGCGGATTTATACGAGCAGTACTTC. Its protein is CASSQGLADLYEQYF.

The chain carries TRBV6-5 and TRBJ2-5; TRBD2 is a possible D gene (7 bases). The V gene's germline CDR1 is MNHEY and CDR2 SVGAGI. The CDR3 runs to 15 residues. V was cut by 4 bases and J by 1 base, with 13 bases left in between. CDR3 coding DNA: TGTGCCAGCAGTTGGGAGGGGGACGGCCAAGAGACCCAGTACTTC. Protein product: CASSWEGDGQETQYF.

This chain uses TRBV7-3 with TRBJ2-3; the match to TRBD2 covers 12 bases. The CDR3 is 15 amino acids. With 2 bases clipped from V and 7 bases from J, the junction kept 4 bases outside the gene matches. Germline CDR1 and CDR2: SGHTA and FQGTGA. CDR3 amino acids: CASSLASGGAHTQYF. DNA for the CDR3: TGTGCCAGCAGCTTAGCTAGCGGGGGGGCACATACGCAGTATTTT.

The DNA of the CDR3 is TGTGCCAGCAGCTTGGCGGGGTGGGCCGGGGAGCTGTTTTTT. Its protein is CASSLAGWAGELFF. This rearrangement joins TRBV7-2 to TRBJ2-2, with a weak D call TRBD2 (6 bases). Between the trimmed V and J ends, which lost 3 bases and 6 bases, there was a span of 11 bases. CDR1 SGHTA and CDR2 FQGNSA come from the germline V gene. The CDR3 runs 14 residues.

The chain couples TRBV9 to TRBJ2-7; D gene uncertain. Trimming took 1 base from V and 6 from J, leaving 17 bases between them. CDR1 and CDR2 from the germline V gene are SGDLS and YYNGEE. The CDR3 runs 15 residues. CDR3 bases: TGTGCCAGCAGCGTAACAATGGACGGATTACCCGAGCAGTACTTC. Translated: CASSVTMDGLPEQYF. Based on the CDR3 plus reference TRBV9 and TRBJ2-7, the full variable domain is DSGVTQTPKHLITATGQRVTLRCSPRSGDLSVYWYQQSLDQGLQFLIQYYNGEERAKGNILERFSAQQFPDLHSELNLSSLELGDSALYFCASSVTMDGLPEQYFGPGTRLTVT.

This chain joins TRBV27 and TRBJ2-3, with 8 bases identical to TRBD1. This CDR3 has 16 residues. CDR1 and CDR2 from the germline V gene are MNHEY and SMNVEV (reference sequence). The junction had 7 bases not matched to a gene; V was cut back by 3 bases and J by 2 bases. The CDR3 region is CASSFDGTGDTDTQYF. CDR3 bases: TGTGCCAGCAGTTTCGACGGGACAGGAGACACAGATACGCAGTATTTT.

The DNA for the CDR3 is TGTGCCAGCAGCTTCATCGACGGCGTCACAGATACGCAGTATTTT. Translating it yields CASSFIDGVTDTQYF. This chain uses TRBV5-6 with TRBJ2-3; D gene unclear. Between the trimmed V and J ends, which lost 2 bases and 2 bases, there was a span of 12 bases. This CDR3 contains 15 residues. Germline CDR1 SGHDT, CDR2 YYEEEE.

The V call is TRBV6-6, the J call TRBJ2-1; TRBD2 agrees at 7 bases. V trimming: 0 bases; J trimming: 0 bases; junction bases outside the gene matches: 2. Germline V gene sequence: CDR1 MNHNY, CDR2 SVGAGI (reference sequence). CDR3 size: 16 residues. DNA of the CDR3: TGTGCCAGCAGTTACTCGGGGGGGAGCTCCTACAATGAGCAGTTCTTC. Translated, it gives CASSYSGGSSYNEQFF.

The V call is TRBV16, the J call TRBJ2-2, with 8 nucleotides matching TRBD2. In germline, CDR1 is KGHSY, CDR2 FQNENV. The V and J ends lost 4 bases and 4 bases, in that order; junction bases with no gene match: 2. This CDR3 comprises 14 residues. The CDR3 loop is CASSPSGSTGELFF. In DNA, the CDR3 is TGTGCCAGCAGCCCAAGCGGGAGCACCGGGGAGCTGTTTTTT.

This clone was recorded a few times. The rearrangement joins TRBV25-1 to TRBJ2-3; TRBD1 is a possible D gene (6 bases). Deletions cut 2 bases from V and 2 bases from J, with 11 bases between. CDR1 and CDR2 (germline): MGHDK, SYGVNS. CDR3 length equals 15 residues. The CDR3 sequence: CASSEGRGHTDTQYF. In DNA form, the CDR3 reads TGTGCCAGCAGTGAAGGCAGGGGACACACAGATACGCAGTATTTT. The variable domain in full, with the rest retrieved from reference TRBV25-1 and TRBJ2-3, is EADIYQTPRYLVIGTGKKITLECSQTMGHDKMYWYQQDPGMELHLIHYSYGVNSTEKGDLSSESTVSRIRTEHFPLTLESARPSHTSQYLCASSEGRGHTDTQYFGPGTRLTVL.

A single count supports this clone. The V call is TRBV5-1, the J call TRBJ2-3, with 10 bases aligning to TRBD1. The germline V gene has CDR1 SGHRS and CDR2 YFSETQ. This CDR3 has 17 residues. V trimming: 1 base; J trimming: 3 bases; junction bases outside the gene matches: 8. CDR3 sequence (DNA): TGCGCCAGCAGCTTGACTGTACGGGACAGGGGAACAGATACGCAGTATTTT. Amino acids: CASSLTVRDRGTDTQYF.

V gene TRBV6-5 combines with J gene TRBJ2-2; TRBD2 matches 8 bases. The V segment lost 4 bases and the J segment 2 bases; nucleotides outside the gene matches: 3. CDR1 and CDR2 from the germline V gene are MNHEY and SVGAGI. This CDR3 region has 15 residues. The CDR3 nucleotides read TGTGCCAGCAGTTGGACTAGCCTAAACACCGGGGAGCTGTTTTTT. It encodes CASSWTSLNTGELFF.

CDR3 region: CASSPQGQGRTGELFF. CDR3 DNA sequence: TGTGCCAGCAGCCCTCAAGGACAGGGTCGCACCGGGGAGCTGTTTTTT. V and J are TRBV7-8 and TRBJ2-2; 8 bases agree with TRBD1. Germline values: CDR1 SGHVS, CDR2 FQNEAQ. Trimming took 5 bases from V and 4 from J; bases not matched to a gene: 9. The CDR3 contains 16 residues.